This T cell receptor beta chain is drawn from a study of shared clonotypes between healthy human individuals (TCRdb year 2020). For context, the study as a whole: Two women and a few men aged 18 to 49 years were included in the cohort. Libraries were prepared and TCR repertoires were sequenced by different laboratories using diverse techniques, in order to increase sequencing depth and limit assay-specific biases. To estimate repertoire size and how much clonotype sharing occurs between individuals, the study deeply sequenced the blood TCR repertoires of roughly 5 healthy adults. For each donor, CD4 naive and CD4 memory were each given three plates, CD8 naive was given two plates, and CD8 memory was given one plate. Each donor's leukapheresis produced roughly between roughly 0.85 and 10 billion PBMCs.

For the CD8 naive samples, CD45RO-negative cells were positively selected for CCR7, yielding a CD45RA+CCR7+ population from which TemRA cells were excluded. Healthy HIV-negative adults with no recently reported acute infections or vaccinations were included as donors. Every donor was a Caucasian adult living in Nashville, Tennessee, USA. After blood collection by leukapheresis, PBMCs were isolated using Ficoll-Histopaque density gradient centrifugation and then cryopreserved in the vapor phase of liquid nitrogen. Analytical flow cytometry was used to check the purity and quantity of every magnetically sorted T cell population. Genomic DNA was isolated from each sorted fraction and quantified by UV absorbance on a Nanodrop 2000c. Using the deep immunoSEQ assay, TCR CDR3 regions were amplified from genomic DNA by multiplex PCR. Extracted genomic DNA from each cell subset was distributed evenly across all wells of several immunoSEQ 96-well plates, and each plate was treated as a replicate. For sorted subsets, approximately 190 ng of genomic DNA, equivalent to around 29,000 T cell genomes, went into each replicate PCR. The purified libraries were quantified using a Qubit 3.0 fluorometer, sized with a Bioanalyzer 2100, and then quantified again using the KAPA Library Quantification kit. Every immunoSEQ 96-well plate was sequenced on a separate single-read 150-cycle Illumina NextSeq 550 flow cell. Per the source publication's procedure: Because the immunoSEQ output held only junctional sequences and lacked quality scores, the filtering could not match the filtering applied to full-length reads. To assign V/J genes and CDR3, sequences were annotated against IMGT germline references using PyIR, a Python wrapper for IgBLAST v1.9. Reads were filtered out if the reads had weak V/J assignments (E-value above 1e-6), no CDR3, stop codons, out-of-frame junctions, or ambiguous translated residues. V3J clonotypes were defined as sequences sharing an identical inferred V gene, J gene, and CDR3 amino acid sequence. Percentage overlap between repertoires was computed as shared unique clonotypes divided by the size of the smaller repertoire. Repertoire richness was assessed with RTK rarefaction, the Chao1 estimator, and Recon v2.1 estimates of unobserved clonotypes. Generation probabilities for all TCRbeta clonotypes obtained by the gDNA method from a handful of donors were computed using OLGA. What TCRdb holds here is the immuneACCESS table cut down to in-frame rearrangements. Part of the clones is not present; checked against another copy, under half of the missing clones reflect an unresolved V gene, and the others are unexplained. V and J calls plus clone size are reproduced from that table; the DNA served to infer D and trimming. The sample table holds some 1,900,000 clones, of which over 85% were seen once. The ten largest clones take up more than 0.95% of the sample.

About this clone: The antigen it binds to is not known. No much larger clone is present one base from it, and per-base qualities are unavailable.

Measured from the cysteine to the phenylalanine, the CDR3 is 16 residues long. The read is trimmed to its CDR3 DNA, 48 bases read in frame from base 1. CDR1 and CDR2 were assigned from the germline V gene as SNHLY and FYNNEI. Trimming costs V 4 bases and J 5 bases, and their ends lie 18 bases apart. General study outcomes and caveats: Naive subsets generally had larger estimated clonotype richness than memory subsets. Sharing across a few donors was observed for 4.5% to 6.5% of naive CD4, about 4% of naive CD8, 2% to 2.5% of memory CD4, and about 0.38% of memory CD8 clonotypes. The genetic and exposure-history diversity represented was limited by the small number of donors. Sampling was restricted to blood, and TCR repertoires in tissue are likely to differ from TCR repertoires in blood. Even with the large sequencing depth, rarefaction of the sorted-subset datasets indicated that sequencing was incomplete. Compared with non-shared clonotypes, clonotypes shared by all four sorted-subset donors had higher generation probabilities. Pairwise subsampling indicated that sequencing depth was expected to affect the degree of clonotype sharing among donors.

The sequence derives from a young man in good health. The sample was naive CD8+ T cells sorted from blood. The intended sense of this specimen's cell subset or site label: CD45RA+CCR7+. The sequence links TRBV2 to TRBJ2-1; no D segment can be confidently identified. CDR3 loop: CASSGVLNATDNEQFF. The nucleotide sequence is given as TGTGCCAGCAGTGGCGTCCTTAACGCGACGGACAATGAGCAGTTCTTC.